This TCR beta chain was recorded in a study of T cells in women clearing cervical HPV infection. Study-wide points: TRBV6-7 relative abundance averaged around 0.11% in cases and 0.15% to 0.2% in controls.

For this clone: Its target is not known. Read sequence stops 3 residues before the CDR3 end, and the germline J gene provides the missing end.

The method was immunoSEQ multiplex PCR; TCRdb's version includes in-frame clones alone and lacks a portion of them. The sample has about 20,000 clones, and its top ten clones hold about 5%. The length of the CDR3 is 14 residues. The V gene's germline CDR1 is SGHAT and CDR2 FQNNGV. This clonotype was obtained from a woman between 18 and 69 years old with a cervical HPV16 infection that either progressed to CIN3+ or cleared (not recorded which). Sequencing was carried out using blood buffy coat. The rearrangement links TRBV11-2 to TRBJ1-2, with D possibly being TRBD1 (6 bases). Partial CDR3 DNA: TGTGCCAGCAGCTTAGTAGCGGGGGCGCGCGTT. Encoded protein: CASSLVAGARV. The entire CDR3 protein is CASSLVAGARVYTF.